Below, 9 T cell receptor beta chains from the same sample are listed, as sequenced in a study of cytomegalovirus exposure and HLA in healthy donors. Only in-frame clones appear in the TCRdb table, and some are missing; sequencing was by immunoSEQ multiplex PCR. Here the sample spans 150,000 to 200,000 clones, around 85% being singletons. Sequenced: PBMCs. The receptors were sampled from a woman aged 25-40 years in good health and CMV-seronegative.

The chain has TRBV28 and TRBJ2-7; D tentatively reads TRBD1 or TRBD2 (5 bases each). CDR3 size: 12 residues. Germline CDR1 and CDR2: MDHEN and SYDVKM. Trimming took off 3 bases at V and 6 bases at J, with 9 bases between the two ends. CDR3 amino acids: CASSLIGAEQYF. CDR3 nucleotides: TGTGCCAGCAGTTTGATCGGGGCCGAGCAGTACTTC. The complete variable domain, with remaining parts taken from reference TRBV28 and TRBJ2-7, reads DVKVTQSSRYLVKRTGEKVFLECVQDMDHENMFWYRQDPGLGLRLIYFSYDVKMKEKGDIPEGYSVSREKKERFSLILESASTNQTSMYLCASSLIGAEQYFGPGTRLTVT.

This rearrangement joins TRBV7-3 to TRBJ2-3; no clear D gene. The CDR3 runs 13 residues. Trimming removed 4 bases at V and 6 bases at J, with 11 bases between. Germline assignment: CDR1 SGHTA and CDR2 FQGTGA. CDR3 DNA sequence: TGTGCCAGCAGCTCCCAACCCGGGGATACGCAGTATTTT. This encodes CASSSQPGDTQYF.

This sequence joins TRBV28 and TRBJ2-1; TRBD2 might be the D (6 bases). This CDR3 comprises 15 residues. Germline V gives CDR1 MDHEN, CDR2 SYDVKM. Between the trimmed V and J ends, which lost 4 bases and 4 bases, there was a span of 14 bases. The chain's CDR3 is CASSSPGLAYNEQFF. The CDR3, as DNA: TGTGCCAGCAGTTCTCCGGGACTGGCTTACAATGAGCAGTTCTTC.

The CDR3 loop is CASSLSTVNTEAFF. CDR3 in DNA: TGTGCCAGCAGCTTGTCGACAGTGAACACTGAAGCTTTCTTT. This chain connects TRBV27 to TRBJ1-1, with TRBD1 as a possible D gene (5 bases). The CDR3 loop spans 14 amino acids. CDR1 is MNHEY and CDR2 is SMNVEV in the germline V gene (reference sequence). V lost 6 bases and J 0 bases, leaving 11 bases between the germline ends.

The rearrangement uses TRBV29-1 and TRBJ2-1; maybe TRBD2 (5 bases). The CDR3 sequence is 14 residues long. V was pared by 4 bases and J by 2 bases, with 12 bases between. Germline values: CDR1 SQVTM, CDR2 ANQGSEA. The chain's CDR3 is CSVGGGGPYNEQFF. As DNA, the CDR3 is TGCAGCGTTGGAGGAGGAGGTCCCTACAATGAGCAGTTCTTC.

J is TRBJ1-2 and V is TRBV28; D unclear. The CDR3 has 13 amino acids. V shed 1 base and J shed 8 bases, with 11 bases lying between them. Per germline, CDR1 MDHEN and CDR2 SYDVKM. The CDR3 sequence: CASSLLLKRGYTF. DNA for the CDR3: TGTGCCAGCAGTTTATTATTGAAGCGCGGCTACACCTTC.

This clone was counted between two and nine times. The chain employs TRBV6-6 and TRBJ1-5, with D possibly matching TRBD1 (6 bases). Trimming cost V 6 bases and J 4 bases, with 13 bases left between them. The CDR3 contains 14 residues. Germline V gives CDR1 MNHNY, CDR2 SVGAGI (reference sequence). The DNA of the CDR3 is TGTGCCAGCAGCGCAAATCAGGGGAATCAGCCCCAGCATTTT. Amino acids: CASSANQGNQPQHF.

The chain carries TRBV27 and TRBJ2-7; D possibly corresponds to TRBD1 (6 bases). V was trimmed by 2 bases and J by 3 bases, leaving 17 bases between them. Germline CDR1 and CDR2: MNHEY and SMNVEV (reference sequence). The CDR3 totals 16 residues. The CDR3 protein is CASSLQGPIYFYEQYF. CDR3 in DNA: TGTGCCAGCAGTTTACAGGGGCCCATCTATTTCTACGAGCAGTACTTC.

The chain is built from TRBV7-2 and TRBJ1-2; D gene ambiguous. This CDR3 has 14 residues. Germline-derived CDR1 and CDR2 are SGHTA and FQGNSA. Trimming pared 2 bases from V and 10 bases from J, leaving 17 bases between. CDR3 residues: CASSLIASRSDYTF. In DNA form, the CDR3 reads TGTGCCAGCAGCTTAATCGCTTCACGGTCGGACTACACCTTC.